The entry that follows covers one T cell receptor (beta chain) sequence. This entry is derived from a study of T cells in tuberculosis. Study-wide background: The T cells targeted glucose monomycolate, a mycobacterial lipid, via CD1B.

Clones were read by immunoSEQ multiplex PCR, and TCRdb kept only the in-frame ones, dropping some. The table has 40,000 to 50,000 clones, roughly 96% seen once; the top ten hold 3% to 4%. The receptor was derived from a donor aged 10-29 years with latent tuberculosis or without tuberculosis infection. Sequencing was done on a sample of PBMCs.

In DNA form, the CDR3 reads TGTGCCAGCAGTTTAGCACAGGGTAGGGTCACAGATACGCAGTATTTT. It encodes CASSLAQGRVTDTQYF. The genes are TRBV25-1 and TRBJ2-3; tentatively, D is TRBD1 (6 bases). Trimming took off 5 bases at V and 2 bases at J, with 17 bases between the two ends. This CDR3 comprises 16 residues. CDR1 MGHDK and CDR2 SYGVNS come from the germline V gene.